The 7 T cell receptor beta chains reported below all come from one sample, sequenced in a study of blood T cell repertoires in COVID-19. TCRdb's copy holds only in-frame clones and misses some; the assay was immunoSEQ multiplex PCR. The sample includes approximately 340,000 clones, 87% seen only once; the top ten take roughly a tenth. The sequencing sample was made of peripheral blood. These receptor sequences come from a man in his thirties or forties with COVID-19, enrolled during active disease.

The chain links TRBV3-1 (or the pseudogene TRBV3-2) to TRBJ2-7; 11 nucleotides align to TRBD2. The CDR3 is made up of 12 amino acids. V shed 10 bases and J 7 bases; nucleotides not matched to a gene: 6. Germline CDR1 LGHDT, CDR2 YNNKEL (reference sequence). The CDR3 DNA is TGTGCCACTGAGACTAGCGGGAATGAGCAGTACTTC. Its translation: CATETSGNEQYF.

The chain uses TRBV3-1 (or the pseudogene TRBV3-2) and TRBJ2-5; 12 bases are shared with TRBD1. V gave up 4 bases and J gave up 1 base; unmatched junction bases: 4. CDR1 and CDR2 (germline): LGHDT, YNNKEL (reference sequence). The CDR3 contains 16 residues. The CDR3 sequence is CASSRWGQGAQETQYF. CDR3 sequence (DNA): TGTGCCAGCAGCCGGTGGGGACAGGGGGCCCAAGAGACCCAGTACTTC.

The V call is TRBV5-1, the J call TRBJ1-4; 9 positions agree with TRBD1. V shed 5 bases and J 0 bases; nucleotides not matched to a gene: 5. Germline V gene lookup returns CDR1 SGHRS and CDR2 YFSETQ. This CDR3 is 16 amino acids long. The CDR3 nucleotides read TGCGCCAGCAGTTGGACAGGGGTTGCAACTAATGAAAAACTGTTTTTT. Translated: CASSWTGVATNEKLFF.

The chain combines TRBV2 with TRBJ2-7; D unresolved. Germline V gene data show CDR1 as SNHLY and CDR2 as FYNNEI. The CDR3 sequence is 17 residues long. V dropped 4 bases and J dropped 0 bases, with 19 bases sitting between them. CDR3 nucleotide sequence: TGTGCCAGCAGTGCCCCCCTTCGAGCATCCATCTCCTACGAGCAGTACTTC. It is translated as CASSAPLRASISYEQYF. The variable domain in full, with the rest retrieved from reference TRBV2 and TRBJ2-7, is EPEVTQTPSHQVTQMGQEVILRCVPISNHLYFYWYRQILGQKVEFLVSFYNNEISEKSEIFDDQFSVERPDGSNFTLKIRSTKLEDSAMYFCASSAPLRASISYEQYFGPGTRLTVT.

This chain joins TRBV5-4 and TRBJ2-1, with TRBD1 matching over 12 bases. The germline CDR1 and CDR2 sequences are SGHNT and YYREEE (reference sequence). V trimming: 8 bases; J trimming: 4 bases; junction bases outside the gene matches: 10. There are 16 residues in the CDR3. CDR3 DNA sequence: TGTGCCAGTCAACCGGGACAGGGGGCCACTTACAATGAGCAGTTCTTC. Its protein product is CASQPGQGATYNEQFF.

Points on this clone: Its ends do not fully match the called genes, so a read error is possible. The J gene is TRBJ1-4, the V gene TRBV18, with 8 bases identical to TRBD1. CDR1 is KGHSH and CDR2 is LQKENI in the germline V gene. The CDR3 length is 17 residues. The CDR3 bases are TGTGCCAGCTCTCCACCGGGGACAGGCGCAACTAATGAAAAACTGTTTTTT. Residues: CASSPPGTGATNEKLFF.

The chain uses TRBV6-6 and TRBJ2-1; D may be TRBD2 (5 bases). The CDR3 is 14 amino acids. V lost 8 bases, J lost 3 bases, and 14 bases lay in between. Germline V gives CDR1 MNHNY, CDR2 SVGAGI (reference sequence). CDR3 sequence (DNA): TGTGCCAGCTTACCGGGATCCTACTACAATGAGCAGTTCTTC. It specifies CASLPGSYYNEQFF.